This TCR beta chain derives from a study of T-cell memory formation after mild COVID-19. Study observations and caveats: A subset of responding clones appeared in pre-infection memory, suggesting cross-reactive memory joined. Shrinking CD4+ clones were chiefly CM and EM; CD8+ ones were chiefly EMRA.

The CDR3 extends over 16 amino acids. The germline V and J ends were trimmed by 6 bases and 0 bases, with 14 bases remaining between them. Germline loops: CDR1 SEHNR, CDR2 FQNEAQ (reference sequence). From the 5' RACE reads, TCRdb called clonotypes with MiXCR, one entry per CDR3 protein. This sample carries 250,000 to 400,000 distinct CDR3 sequences, 13% to 15% of them seen once, and the ten largest clones take 21%. This clonotype appeared a few times. Its matching antigen is unknown. The source is a young man who had mild COVID-19 (a few samples of this study predate the infection). Cell type and time point are not known. The rearrangement links TRBV7-9 to TRBJ1-4, with D maybe TRBD1 (6 bases). Sequenced material: PBMCs or a T cell subset sorted from them (not recorded which). For the CDR3, the DNA is TGTGCCAGCAGTCTCAGGGGCGCGACAACTAATGAAAAACTGTTTTTT. Translating it yields CASSLRGATTNEKLFF.